This passage covers 23 T cell receptor beta chains from one sample sequenced in a study of glioma-infiltrating T cells after dendritic cell vaccination. Here immunoSEQ multiplex PCR was the method, and the copy in TCRdb shows in-frame clones only, minus some. The data show roughly 80,000 clones, with more than 75% seen just once and about 2.3% held by the top ten. Time point meaning: after dendritic cell vaccination, including at tumor progression/relapse. The sequences come from blood, collected after dendritic cell vaccination. These receptors came from a human donor with glioblastoma.

This clone was recorded only once. The chain uses TRBV11-3 and TRBJ2-1, with D unclear. Germline V gives CDR1 SGHNT, CDR2 YENEEA. Trimming cost V 5 bases and J 9 bases, with 17 bases left between them. CDR3 length: 14 residues. CDR3 coding DNA: TGTGCCAGCAGCCCCCTGGTTTCCGCCGGTGAGCAGTTCTTC. Residues: CASSPLVSAGEQFF.

This rearrangement joins TRBV19 to TRBJ1-5; D might be TRBD1 (5 bases). Trimming cost V 3 bases and J 0 bases, with 15 bases left between them. Germline values: CDR1 LNHDA, CDR2 SQIVND (reference sequence). The CDR3 has 17 residues. The CDR3 DNA follows: TGTGCCAGTAGTATTTGGGCGGGGGTTAATAGCAATCAGCCCCAGCATTTT. The encoded protein is CASSIWAGVNSNQPQHF.

This chain connects TRBV5-8 to TRBJ2-1; tentative D call: TRBD1 (6 bases). Trimming took 0 bases from V and 4 from J, leaving 14 bases between them. Germline CDR1 SGHTS, CDR2 YDEGEE. The CDR3 is 16 amino acids. The CDR3 spells CASSLAETGPYNEQFF. The CDR3 region has the DNA TGTGCCAGCAGCTTGGCCGAGACAGGACCATACAATGAGCAGTTCTTC.

This chain uses TRBV19 with TRBJ1-5; the match to TRBD1 covers 9 bases. V shed 3 bases and J 5 bases; nucleotides not matched to a gene: 11. In germline, CDR1 is LNHDA, CDR2 SQIVND (reference sequence). The CDR3 has 17 amino acids. DNA for the CDR3: TGTGCCAGTAGTATCTGGGTGGGACAGGGTTTACATCAGCCCCAGCATTTT. It codes for CASSIWVGQGLHQPQHF.

The chain has TRBV21-1 and TRBJ2-7; the D call of TRBD2 is as the table states it, not checked on the DNA. TRBV21-1 is a documented pseudogene. The CDR3 has 10 residues. The CDR3 loop is CASTYYEQYF. CDR3 coding DNA: TGTGCCAGCACGTACTACGAGCAGTACTTC.

This clone was recorded only once. The V and J genes are TRBV27 and TRBJ1-5; TRBD1 aligns across 7 bases. The germline V gene has CDR1 MNHEY and CDR2 SMNVEV (reference sequence). The CDR3 is made up of 13 amino acids. V lost 5 bases, J lost 4 bases, and 2 bases stayed unmatched. The CDR3 DNA follows: TGTGCCAGCAGTCTGACAGGGAATCAGCCCCAGCATTTT. As protein: CASSLTGNQPQHF.

The gene calls are TRBV5-1 and TRBJ2-1; no definite D call. This CDR3 is 15 amino acids long. V was shortened by 4 bases and J by 1 base, with 12 bases between the two germline ends. Germline CDR1 reads SGHRS; CDR2 reads YFSETQ. The DNA of the CDR3 is TGCGCCAGCAGCCTTGGGTTGACTTCCTACAATGAGCAGTTCTTC. Protein: CASSLGLTSYNEQFF. Complete variable domain (other parts from reference TRBV5-1 and TRBJ2-1): KAGVTQTPRYLIKTRGQQVTLSCSPISGHRSVSWYQQTPGQGLQFLFEYFSETQRNKGNFPGRFSGRQFSNSRSEMNVSTLELGDSALYLCASSLGLTSYNEQFFGPGTRLTVL.

The rearrangement uses TRBV11-2 and TRBJ2-7, with TRBD2 matching over 11 bases. V was pared by 3 bases and J by 8 bases, with 6 bases of the junction left unmatched. In germline, CDR1 is SGHAT, CDR2 FQNNGV. This CDR3 spans 14 amino acids. In DNA form, the CDR3 reads TGTGCCAGCAGCTTCGCCGCTAGCGGGGGGAAGCAGTACTTC. This sequence encodes CASSFAASGGKQYF.

J is TRBJ1-2 and V is TRBV9; tentative D call: TRBD1 (5 bases). Germline-derived CDR1 and CDR2 are SGDLS and YYNGEE. The CDR3 runs 16 residues. The V gene lost 2 bases and the J gene lost 0 bases, with 14 bases spanning the gap. In nucleotides, the CDR3 is TGTGCCAGCAGCGTCGGGGGGGACCCTACTAACTATGGCTACACCTTC. Translating it yields CASSVGGDPTNYGYTF.

The V gene is TRBV5-6, the J gene TRBJ1-1; 8 positions match TRBD1. V was clipped by 1 base and J by 4 bases; unmatched bases: 3. CDR3 length: 14 residues. Looked up from germline, CDR1 is SGHDT and CDR2 is YYEEEE. CDR3: CASSLPGGGTEAFF. CDR3 nucleotides: TGTGCCAGCAGCTTGCCAGGGGGCGGCACTGAAGCTTTCTTT.

With regard to this clone: This CDR3 is also generated by other DNA sequences in the sample. The V and J genes are TRBV23-1 and TRBJ1-5, with D possibly being TRBD1 (5 bases). TRBV23-1 is classed as an ORF, of uncertain function. This CDR3 is 16 amino acids long. The V and J ends lost 0 bases and 4 bases respectively, with 13 bases between them. CDR3 residues: CASSQSQTARNQPQHF. The CDR3 nucleotides read TGCGCCAGCAGTCAATCGCAGACAGCAAGAAATCAGCCCCAGCATTTT.

The CDR3 coding sequence is TGTGCCAGCAGCGTAGTAGCGGGGGGGAATGAGCAGTTCTTC. It codes for CASSVVAGGNEQFF. The chain joins TRBV9 to TRBJ2-1; 11 nucleotides align to TRBD2. Germline values: CDR1 SGDLS, CDR2 YYNGEE. This CDR3 has 14 residues. V shed 0 bases, J shed 7 bases, and the junction held 0 bases outside the gene matches.

DNA of the CDR3: TGCGCCAGCAGCCATATTGGAGGGAATGAGCAGTTCTTC. Translation: CASSHIGGNEQFF. The chain uses TRBV4-3 and TRBJ2-1, with D perhaps matching TRBD2 (6 bases). Germline V gives CDR1 LGHNA, CDR2 YSLEER. There are 13 residues in the CDR3. The V and J ends lost 3 bases and 7 bases respectively, with 10 bases between them.

CDR3 bases: TGTGCCAGCTCACCCGGGACAGGGGCCTACAATGAGCAGTTCTTC. Translation: CASSPGTGAYNEQFF. The chain joins TRBV18 to TRBJ2-1, with TRBD1 matching 10 bases. Germline CDR1 is KGHSH and CDR2 is LQKENI. The length of the CDR3 is 15 residues. V gave up 3 bases and J gave up 2 bases; unmatched junction bases: 1.

This clone was detected a few times. This sequence joins TRBV6-1 and TRBJ2-3; 10 bases map to TRBD2. J gave up 3 bases and V 4 bases, and 7 bases lay outside the gene matches. This CDR3 region has 16 residues. From germline, CDR1 is MNHNS and CDR2 SASEGT. CDR3 coding DNA: TGTGCCAGCAGTGGTCGGAGCGGGGGGGCAACAGATACGCAGTATTTT. Residues: CASSGRSGGATDTQYF.

J is TRBJ1-2 and V is TRBV7-2, with a weak D call TRBD1 (6 bases). Germline-derived CDR1 and CDR2 are SGHTA and FQGNSA. V lost 4 bases to trimming and J lost 4 bases, with 16 bases between them. This CDR3 has 15 amino acids. CDR3 DNA sequence: TGTGCCAGCAGCTCCACCCGACAGGCGCCCTATGGCTACACCTTC. It encodes CASSSTRQAPYGYTF.

The genes are TRBV19 and TRBJ1-1, with TRBD1 identical over 12 bases. Germline values: CDR1 LNHDA, CDR2 SQIVND (reference sequence). V lost 6 bases and J lost 10; bases outside the gene matches: 6. The CDR3 length is 13 residues. CDR3: CASSESGQGAAFF. CDR3 DNA: TGTGCCAGTAGCGAATCGGGACAGGGGGCAGCTTTCTTT.

This chain joins TRBV5-4 and TRBJ1-2; 8 positions agree with TRBD1. The CDR3 length is 14 residues. Unmatched junction bases numbered 5, after V lost 3 bases and J lost 4 bases. Germline V gene data show CDR1 as SGHNT and CDR2 as YYREEE (reference sequence). The CDR3: CASSSGGASYGYTF. The CDR3 nucleotides are TGTGCCAGCAGCTCAGGGGGCGCTTCCTATGGCTACACCTTC. Complete variable domain (other parts from reference TRBV5-4 and TRBJ1-2): ETGVTQSPTHLIKTRGQQVTLRCSSQSGHNTVSWYQQALGQGPQFIFQYYREEENGRGNFPPRFSGLQFPNYSSELNVNALELDDSALYLCASSSGGASYGYTFGSGTRLTVV.

The V call is TRBV9, the J call TRBJ2-1, with D perhaps TRBD2 (6 bases). The CDR3 has 17 residues. Germline V CDR1 and CDR2: SGDLS, YYNGEE. The V gene lost 0 bases and the J gene lost 4 bases, with 17 bases spanning the gap. The CDR3 nucleotides are TGTGCCAGCAGCGTAGGAGTGAGGCTAGCGTATTACAATGAGCAGTTCTTC. Residues: CASSVGVRLAYYNEQFF.

For the CDR3, the DNA is TGTGCCAGCACCTTGACGGGAGCCTACAATGAGCAGTTCTTC. Translation: CASTLTGAYNEQFF. The J gene is TRBJ2-1, the V gene TRBV6-1, with D maybe TRBD2 (6 bases). Per the germline V gene, CDR1 is MNHNS and CDR2 is SASEGT. The CDR3 sequence is 14 residues long. Trimming stripped 7 bases from V and 2 bases from J, with 12 bases between.

The genes are TRBV18 and TRBJ2-2; 9 nucleotides align to TRBD2. Germline CDR1 reads KGHSH; CDR2 reads LQKENI. V trimming: 3 bases; J trimming: 12 bases; junction bases outside the gene matches: 2. CDR3 size: 12 residues. The CDR3, as DNA: TGTGCCAGCTCACCGGCGGGGGGGAAGCTGTTTTTT. It is translated as CASSPAGGKLFF.

This chain joins TRBV9 and TRBJ2-1; 15 bases fit TRBD2. Germline V gene sequence: CDR1 SGDLS, CDR2 YYNGEE. V lost 2 bases and J lost 10; bases outside the gene matches: 7. The CDR3 covers 16 residues. The CDR3 protein is CASSVTGLAGGGEQFF. The CDR3 DNA reads TGTGCCAGCAGCGTGACGGGACTAGCGGGAGGTGGGGAGCAGTTCTTC.

The gene calls are TRBV13 and TRBJ2-7; possibly TRBD1 for D (6 bases). The CDR3 totals 15 residues. Trimming left V 4 bases short and J 1 base short, with 14 bases between. Per germline, CDR1 PRHDT and CDR2 FYEKMQ (reference sequence). This CDR3 is CASSSQGQLSYEQYF. Here the CDR3 DNA reads TGTGCCAGCAGCTCCCAAGGACAGCTGTCCTACGAGCAGTACTTC.